This T cell receptor beta chain was observed in a study of blood T cell repertoires in COVID-19. J lost 4 bases, V lost 1 base, and 4 bases had no gene match. Germline V gives CDR1 GTSNPN, CDR2 SVGIG (reference sequence). The CDR3 totals 14 residues. Individuals drawn from 24 US areas were about 18 to 95 years old. In the study's own analysis: From reference gene primer amplification, estimates of nucleated cell counts were derived. Clones were read by immunoSEQ multiplex PCR, and TCRdb kept only the in-frame ones, dropping some. V and J calls and clone size are those listed in that table; D and trimming were worked out from the DNA. Seen here are some 230,000 clones, just under 85% observed once, and the top ten hold about 1.3%.

The sample consisted of PBMCs or T cells enriched from blood (not recorded which). The source is a woman aged 40-49 years with acute COVID-19. This chain links TRBV30 with TRBJ1-5, with 7 bases that match TRBD1. CDR3 in amino acids: CAWSGPTGNQPQHF. The CDR3 nucleotides are TGTGCCTGGAGTGGACCGACAGGGAATCAGCCCCAGCATTTT.